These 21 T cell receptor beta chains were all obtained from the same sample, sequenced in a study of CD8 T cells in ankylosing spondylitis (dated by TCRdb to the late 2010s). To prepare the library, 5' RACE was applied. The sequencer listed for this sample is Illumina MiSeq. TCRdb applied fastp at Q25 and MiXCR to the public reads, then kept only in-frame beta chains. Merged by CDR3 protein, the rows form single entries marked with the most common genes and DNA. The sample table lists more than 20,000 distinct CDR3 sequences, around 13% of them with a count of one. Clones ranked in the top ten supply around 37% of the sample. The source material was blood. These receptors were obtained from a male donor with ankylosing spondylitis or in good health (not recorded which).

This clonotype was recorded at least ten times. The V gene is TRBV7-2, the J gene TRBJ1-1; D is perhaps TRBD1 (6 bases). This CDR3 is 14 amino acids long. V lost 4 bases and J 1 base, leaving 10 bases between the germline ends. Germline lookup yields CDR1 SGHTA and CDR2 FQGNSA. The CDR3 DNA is TGTGCCAGCAGCTCAGACAGGTGGAACACTGAAGCTTTCTTT. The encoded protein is CASSSDRWNTEAFF.

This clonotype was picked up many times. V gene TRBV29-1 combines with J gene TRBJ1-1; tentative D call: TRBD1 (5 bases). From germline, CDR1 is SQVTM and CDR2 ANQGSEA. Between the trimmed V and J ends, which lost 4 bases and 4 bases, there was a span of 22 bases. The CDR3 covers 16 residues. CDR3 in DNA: TGCAGCGTTGTGGTTTCGGCGGGGAGGGGTTCCACTGAAGCTTTCTTT. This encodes CSVVVSAGRGSTEAFF.

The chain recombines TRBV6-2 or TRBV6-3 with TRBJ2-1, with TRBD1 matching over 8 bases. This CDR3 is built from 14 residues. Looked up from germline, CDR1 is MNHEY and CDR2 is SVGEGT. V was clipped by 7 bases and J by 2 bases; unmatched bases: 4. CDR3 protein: CASTPGQAYNEQFF. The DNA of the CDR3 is TGTGCCAGCACCCCGGGACAGGCCTACAATGAGCAGTTCTTC.

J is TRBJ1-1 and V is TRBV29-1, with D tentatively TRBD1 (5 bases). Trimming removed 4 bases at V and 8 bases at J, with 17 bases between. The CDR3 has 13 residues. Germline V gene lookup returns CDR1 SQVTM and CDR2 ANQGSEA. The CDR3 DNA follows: TGCAGCGTTGGTAGGGTCCGGGACGGAGAAGCTTTCTTT. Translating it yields CSVGRVRDGEAFF. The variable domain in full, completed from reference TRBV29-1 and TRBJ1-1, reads SAVISQKPSRDICQRGTSLTIQCQVDSQVTMMFWYRQQPGQSLTLIATANQGSEATYESGFVIDKFPISRPNLTFSTLTVSNMSPEDSSIYLCSVGRVRDGEAFFGQGTRLTVV.

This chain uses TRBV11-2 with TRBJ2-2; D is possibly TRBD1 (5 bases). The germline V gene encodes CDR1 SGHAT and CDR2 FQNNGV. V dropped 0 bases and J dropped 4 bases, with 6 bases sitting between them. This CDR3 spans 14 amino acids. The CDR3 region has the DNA TGTGCCAGCAGCTTAGACCAGGGCACCGGGGAGCTGTTTTTT. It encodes CASSLDQGTGELFF.

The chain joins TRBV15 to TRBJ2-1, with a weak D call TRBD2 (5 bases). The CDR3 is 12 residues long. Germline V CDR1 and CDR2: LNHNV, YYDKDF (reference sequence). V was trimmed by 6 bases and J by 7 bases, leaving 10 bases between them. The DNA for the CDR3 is TGTGCCACCAGTTCTTTAGCGAATGAGCAGTTCTTC. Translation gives CATSSLANEQFF. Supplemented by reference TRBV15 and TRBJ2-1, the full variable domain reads DAMVIQNPRYQVTQFGKPVTLSCSQTLNHNVMYWYQQKSSQAPKLLFHYYDKDFNNEADTPDNFQSRRPNTSFCFLDIRSPGLGDTAMYLCATSSLANEQFFGPGTRLTVL.

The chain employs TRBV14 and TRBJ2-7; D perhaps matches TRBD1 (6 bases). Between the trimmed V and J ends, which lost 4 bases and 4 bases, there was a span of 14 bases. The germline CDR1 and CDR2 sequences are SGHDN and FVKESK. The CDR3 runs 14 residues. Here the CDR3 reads CASSPGVSIYEQYF. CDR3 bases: TGTGCCAGCAGCCCAGGGGTCTCCATTTACGAGCAGTACTTC. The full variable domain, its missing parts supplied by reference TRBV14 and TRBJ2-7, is EAGVTQFPSHSVIEKGQTVTLRCDPISGHDNLYWYRRVMGKEIKFLLHFVKESKQDESGMPNNRFLAERTGGTYSTLKVQPAELEDSGVYFCASSPGVSIYEQYFGPGTRLTVT.

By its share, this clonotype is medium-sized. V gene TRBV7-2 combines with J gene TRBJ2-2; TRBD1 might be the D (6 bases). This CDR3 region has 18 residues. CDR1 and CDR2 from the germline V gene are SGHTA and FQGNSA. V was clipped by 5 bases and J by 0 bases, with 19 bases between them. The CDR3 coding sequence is TGTGCCAGCAGCCCCACCCAAGACAGGCCGTCGAACACCGGGGAGCTGTTTTTT. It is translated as CASSPTQDRPSNTGELFF.

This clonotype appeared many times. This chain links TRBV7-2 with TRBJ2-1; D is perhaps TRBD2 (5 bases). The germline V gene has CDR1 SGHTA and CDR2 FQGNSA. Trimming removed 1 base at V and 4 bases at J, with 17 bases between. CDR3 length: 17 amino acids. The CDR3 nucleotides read TGTGCCAGCAGCTTAGGCTACGGTCGGAGGCTTTACAATGAGCAGTTCTTC. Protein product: CASSLGYGRRLYNEQFF.

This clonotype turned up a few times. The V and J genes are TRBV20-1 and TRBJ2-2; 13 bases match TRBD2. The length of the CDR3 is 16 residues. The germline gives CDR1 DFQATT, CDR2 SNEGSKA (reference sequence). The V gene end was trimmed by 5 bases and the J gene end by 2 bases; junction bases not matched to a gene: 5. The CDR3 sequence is CSAGLAGVGNTGELFF. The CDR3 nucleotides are TGCAGTGCTGGACTAGCGGGAGTAGGAAACACCGGGGAGCTGTTTTTT.

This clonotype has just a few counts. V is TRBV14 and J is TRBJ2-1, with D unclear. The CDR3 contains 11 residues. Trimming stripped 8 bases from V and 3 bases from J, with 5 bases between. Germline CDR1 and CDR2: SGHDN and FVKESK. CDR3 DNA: TGTGCCAGCGCGAGCTACAATGAGCAGTTCTTC. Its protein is CASASYNEQFF.

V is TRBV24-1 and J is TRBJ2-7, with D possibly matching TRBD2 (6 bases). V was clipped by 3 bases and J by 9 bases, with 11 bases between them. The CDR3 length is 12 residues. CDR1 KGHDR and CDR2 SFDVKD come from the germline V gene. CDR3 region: CATSDLGTGQYF. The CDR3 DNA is TGTGCCACCAGTGATCTCGGGACTGGGCAGTACTTC.

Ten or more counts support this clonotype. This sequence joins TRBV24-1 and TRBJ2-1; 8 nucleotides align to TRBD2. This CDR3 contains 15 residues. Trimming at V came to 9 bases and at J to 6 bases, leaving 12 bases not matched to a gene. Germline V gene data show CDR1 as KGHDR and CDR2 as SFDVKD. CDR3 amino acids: CATSGVPGGSNEQFF. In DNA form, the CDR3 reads TGTGCCACCTCAGGCGTCCCGGGGGGGAGCAATGAGCAGTTCTTC.

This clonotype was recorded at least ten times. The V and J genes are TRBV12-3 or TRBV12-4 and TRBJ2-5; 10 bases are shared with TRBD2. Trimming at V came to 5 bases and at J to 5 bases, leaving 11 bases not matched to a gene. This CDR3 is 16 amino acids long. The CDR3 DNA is TGTGCCAGCAGTCTAGGGCACCTAGCGGGGGAGGAGACCCAGTACTTC. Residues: CASSLGHLAGEETQYF.

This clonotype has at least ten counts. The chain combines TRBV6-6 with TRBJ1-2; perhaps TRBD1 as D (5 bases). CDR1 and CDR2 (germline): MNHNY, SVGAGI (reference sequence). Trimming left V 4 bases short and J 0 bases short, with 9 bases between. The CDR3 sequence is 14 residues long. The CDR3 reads CASSLTVANYGYTF. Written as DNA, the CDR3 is TGTGCCAGCAGTTTGACAGTTGCTAACTATGGCTACACCTTC.

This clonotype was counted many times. CDR3 sequence (DNA): TGTGCCAGCAGCATCCAATCGGGGAGCTCCTACAATGAGCAGTTCTTC. Protein sequence: CASSIQSGSSYNEQFF. This sequence joins TRBV7-3 and TRBJ2-1, with D tentatively TRBD2 (5 bases). V lost 5 bases and J 0 bases, leaving 14 bases between the germline ends. The CDR3 is 16 residues long. Germline V lookup: CDR1 SGHTA, CDR2 FQGTGA.

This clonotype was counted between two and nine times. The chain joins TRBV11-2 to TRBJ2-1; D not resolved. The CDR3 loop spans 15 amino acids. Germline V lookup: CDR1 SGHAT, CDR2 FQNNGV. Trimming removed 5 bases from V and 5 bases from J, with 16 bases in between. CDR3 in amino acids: CASSPPSPVNNEQFF. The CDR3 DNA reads TGTGCCAGCAGCCCCCCCAGTCCCGTTAACAATGAGCAGTTCTTC.

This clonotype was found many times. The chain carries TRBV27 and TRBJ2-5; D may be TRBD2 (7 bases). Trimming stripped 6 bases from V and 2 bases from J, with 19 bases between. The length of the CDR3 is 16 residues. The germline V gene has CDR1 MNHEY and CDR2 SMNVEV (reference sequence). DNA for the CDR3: TGTGCCAGCAGACACAGAACAGGGAGGGGGCAAGAGACCCAGTACTTC. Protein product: CASRHRTGRGQETQYF.

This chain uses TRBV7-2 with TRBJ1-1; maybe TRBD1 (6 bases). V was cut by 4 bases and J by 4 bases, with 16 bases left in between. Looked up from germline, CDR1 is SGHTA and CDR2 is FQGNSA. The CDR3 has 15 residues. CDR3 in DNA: TGTGCCAGCAGCTCTGCGGGGGCGCGGGGCACTGAAGCTTTCTTT. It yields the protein CASSSAGARGTEAFF. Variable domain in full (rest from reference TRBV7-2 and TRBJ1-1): GAGVSQSPSNKVTEKGKDVELRCDPISGHTALYWYRQSLGQGLEFLIYFQGNSAPDKSGLPSDRFSAERTGGSVSTLTIQRTQQEDSAVYLCASSSAGARGTEAFFGQGTRLTVV.

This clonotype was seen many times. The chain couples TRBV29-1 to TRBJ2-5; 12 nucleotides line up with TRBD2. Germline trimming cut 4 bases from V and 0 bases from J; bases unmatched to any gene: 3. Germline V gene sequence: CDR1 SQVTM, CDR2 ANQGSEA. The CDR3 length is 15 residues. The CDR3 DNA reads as TGCAGCGTTGTCCTAGCGGGAGGGTACCAAGAGACCCAGTACTTC. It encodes CSVVLAGGYQETQYF. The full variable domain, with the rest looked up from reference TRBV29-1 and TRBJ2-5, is SAVISQKPSRDICQRGTSLTIQCQVDSQVTMMFWYRQQPGQSLTLIATANQGSEATYESGFVIDKFPISRPNLTFSTLTVSNMSPEDSSIYLCSVVLAGGYQETQYFGPGTRLLVL.

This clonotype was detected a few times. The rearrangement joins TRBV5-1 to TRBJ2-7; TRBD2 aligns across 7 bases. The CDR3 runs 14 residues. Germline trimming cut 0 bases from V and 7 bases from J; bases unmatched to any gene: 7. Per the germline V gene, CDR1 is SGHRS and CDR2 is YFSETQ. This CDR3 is CASSLVSSGGEQYF. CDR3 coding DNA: TGCGCCAGCAGCTTGGTTTCCTCGGGGGGTGAGCAGTACTTC.